This T cell receptor (beta chain) was profiled in a study of cytomegalovirus exposure and HLA in healthy donors. Looking at the study overall: A later analysis reported the 120 or so validation repertoires used the same platform as the 666 first-cohort repertoires.

Assay: immunoSEQ multiplex PCR; the TCRdb copy retains only in-frame clones and omits some. The table has 100,000 or so clones, approximately 94% seen once. From germline, CDR1 is MNHEY and CDR2 SVGAGI. J was trimmed by 5 bases and V by 2 bases; bases with no gene match: 1. The CDR3 has 13 residues. As regards this clone: Its antigen is currently unknown.

Study-wide results and limits: Later, an analysis found that TCR clusters from the first cohort tended to co-occur in the approximately 130 validation repertoires. Cytomegalovirus-associated TCR beta chains were listed, numbering some 180.

The receptor was derived from a young woman in good health and CMV-seronegative. The J gene is TRBJ1-2, the V gene TRBV6-5; 8 bases are a match to TRBD1. Input material: PBMCs. The CDR3 reads CASSYRQGYGYTF. CDR3 DNA: TGTGCCAGCAGTTACAGACAGGGGTATGGCTACACCTTC.